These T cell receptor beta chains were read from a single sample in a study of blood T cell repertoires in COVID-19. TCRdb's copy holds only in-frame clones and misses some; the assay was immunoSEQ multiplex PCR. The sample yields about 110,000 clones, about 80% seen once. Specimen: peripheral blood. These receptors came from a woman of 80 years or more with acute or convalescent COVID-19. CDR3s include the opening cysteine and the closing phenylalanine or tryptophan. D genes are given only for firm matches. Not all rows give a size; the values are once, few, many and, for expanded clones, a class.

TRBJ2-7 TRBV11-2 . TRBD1 TGTGCCAGCAGCTTAGCCGGGACAGCCTACGAGCAGTACTTC CASSLAGTAYEQYF
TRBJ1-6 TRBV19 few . TGTGCCAGTAGTGCGGGACCCTATAATTCACCCCTCCACTTT CASSAGPYNSPLHF
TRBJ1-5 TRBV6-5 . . TGTGCCAGCAGTCCCGGTAGAAATCAGCCCCAGCATTTT CASSPGRNQPQHF
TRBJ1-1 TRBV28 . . TGTGCCAGCAGTTTCGGGGTAGAGACTGAAGCTTTCTTT CASSFGVETEAFF
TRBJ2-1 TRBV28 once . TGTGCCAGCATTGGCCATCCCGGGGCGGGGAGCTCCTACAATGAGCAGTTCTTC CASIGHPGAGSSYNEQFF
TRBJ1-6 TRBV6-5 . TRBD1 TGTGCCAGCAGCGGGACAGGAGTGTTGGGCACCCTCCACTTT CASSGTGVLGTLHF
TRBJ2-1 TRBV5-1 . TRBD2 TGCGCCAGCAGCCCGGGACTAAGCGGGGTGGGGCAGTTCTTC CASSPGLSGVGQFF
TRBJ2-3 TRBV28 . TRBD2 TGTGCCAGCACCGGAGGGGCGGGAGCAGATACGCAGTATTTT CASTGGAGADTQYF
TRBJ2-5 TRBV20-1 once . TGCAGTGGACATTACCAAGAGACCCAGTACTTC CSGHYQETQYF
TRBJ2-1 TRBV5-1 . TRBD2 TGCGCCAGCAGTCAAGGACTAGCGGTTACGTACAATGAGCAGTTCTTC CASSQGLAVTYNEQFF
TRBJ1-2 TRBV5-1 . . TGCGCCAGCAGCGCACAGGGTCGACTTTATGGCTACACCTTC CASSAQGRLYGYTF
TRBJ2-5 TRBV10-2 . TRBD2 TGCGCCAGCAGAGTTGGGACTAGCGGGGGCCTCCGAGAAGAGACCCAGTACTTC CASRVGTSGGLREETQYF
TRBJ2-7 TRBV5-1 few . TGCGCCAGCAGCTCACTAAACTCCTACGAGCAGTACTTC CASSSLNSYEQYF
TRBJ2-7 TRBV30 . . TGTGCCTGGAGTTTCGGTAACGAGCAGTACTTC CAWSFGNEQYF
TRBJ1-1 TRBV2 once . TGTGCCAGCAGGACAGATTCTGAAGCTTTCTTT CASRTDSEAFF
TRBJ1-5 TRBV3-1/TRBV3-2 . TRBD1 TGTGCCAGCAGCCCCAGGGGGCAGACAGGGGGGTGGCAGCCCCAGCATTTT CASSPRGQTGGWQPQHF
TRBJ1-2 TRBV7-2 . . TGTGCCAGCAGCTTAGTGGTTGGCAACTATGGCTACACCTTC CASSLVVGNYGYTF
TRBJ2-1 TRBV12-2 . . TGTGCAAGTCGCCCACGCGGGCGGAGCTCCTACAATGAGCAGTTCTTC CASRPRGRSSYNEQFF
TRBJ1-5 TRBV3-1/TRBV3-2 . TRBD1 TGTGCCAGCAGCCGACAGGGATTAGATCAGCCCCAGCATTTT CASSRQGLDQPQHF
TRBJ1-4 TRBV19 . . TGTGCCAGTAGTATAAGGACGCAGGGGTCAGCAACTAATGAAAAACTGTTTTTT CASSIRTQGSATNEKLFF